The following is a T cell receptor beta chain sequence with its context. Its antigen remains unknown. Some clones are missing from TCRdb's copy, which holds only in-frame ones; the method was immunoSEQ multiplex PCR. The data show some 1.1 million clones, roughly 80% seen once. Germline CDR1 reads SGHNT; CDR2 reads YYREEE (reference sequence). CDR3 length equals 15 residues. The V gene end was trimmed by 4 bases and the J gene end by 4 bases; junction bases not matched to a gene: 11. The record originates from a study of shared clonotypes between healthy human individuals. Study findings and constraints: With a handful of donors compared, roughly 5% of naive CD4 clonotypes were shared.

V is TRBV5-4 and J is TRBJ2-7; 7 nucleotides match TRBD1. This TCR came from a man between 18 and 29 years old in good health. Some clones in this sample may be carry-over from other donors' samples. The sample taken for sequencing was memory CD4+ T cells from PBMCs. Subset: CD45RA-negative fraction. The CDR3 nucleotides are TGTGCCAGCAGCGCAGCAGGGGACAGAAAATACGAGCAGTACTTC. This codes for CASSAAGDRKYEQYF.